Following are 31 T cell receptor beta chains from one sample sequenced in a study of blood T cell repertoires in COVID-19. Measured with immunoSEQ multiplex PCR; TCRdb has only the in-frame clones, and not every one. The sample includes a few hundred thousand clones, 70% to 90% of them seen just once. What was sequenced was PBMCs or T cells enriched from blood (not recorded which). The receptors were gathered from a woman aged 50 to 60 who had recovered from COVID-19.

This clone has a handful of counts. The rearrangement joins TRBV9 to TRBJ2-7; D not resolved. The CDR3 totals 13 residues. Germline V gives CDR1 SGDLS, CDR2 YYNGEE. V shed 0 bases and J shed 2 bases, with 6 bases lying between them. CDR3 nucleotides: TGTGCCAGCAGCGTAGTCGAGACCTACGAGCAGTACTTC. Amino acid sequence: CASSVVETYEQYF.

The chain employs TRBV2 and TRBJ2-5, with D unclear. From germline, CDR1 is SNHLY and CDR2 FYNNEI. V dropped 5 bases and J dropped 1 base, with 8 bases sitting between them. The CDR3 covers 13 residues. CDR3 in amino acids: CASSKERQETQYF. The CDR3 nucleotides read TGTGCCAGCAGTAAGGAGCGCCAAGAGACCCAGTACTTC.

This clone was observed once. This chain joins TRBV2 and TRBJ1-5, with a tentative D call TRBD1 (6 bases). Germline assignment: CDR1 SNHLY and CDR2 FYNNEI. This CDR3 has 14 residues. Trimming left V 7 bases short and J 6 bases short, with 16 bases between. The CDR3 DNA reads TGTGCCAGCAACACAGGGCCTCAAGGTCAGCCCCAGCATTTT. This gives the protein CASNTGPQGQPQHF.

The V call is TRBV3-1 (or the pseudogene TRBV3-2), the J call TRBJ2-7; D possibly corresponds to TRBD1 (5 bases). The V end was cut by 2 bases, the J end by 0 bases, with 8 bases between. Germline V gives CDR1 LGHDT, CDR2 YNNKEL (reference sequence). The CDR3 has 14 amino acids. The CDR3 here is CASSQQGISYEQYF. As DNA, the CDR3 is TGTGCCAGCAGCCAACAGGGCATCTCCTACGAGCAGTACTTC.

A few counts support this clone. V gene TRBV3-1 (or the pseudogene TRBV3-2) combines with J gene TRBJ1-5; 11 bases align to TRBD1. The CDR3 is 15 amino acids. From germline, CDR1 is LGHDT and CDR2 YNNKEL (reference sequence). The junction had 6 bases not matched to a gene; V was cut back by 4 bases and J by 7 bases. CDR3 residues: CASSPRTGGGQPQHF. CDR3 DNA: TGTGCCAGCAGCCCCCGGACAGGGGGCGGCCAGCCCCAGCATTTT.

This sequence joins TRBV21-1 and TRBJ1-1. TRBV21-1 is deemed a pseudogene. The CDR3 consists of 13 residues. The CDR3 DNA reads TGTGCCAGCCCGAGAGTCATGAACACTGAAGCTTTCTTT. It specifies CASPRVMNTEAFF.

The chain couples TRBV12-3 or TRBV12-4 to TRBJ2-1; no definite D call. Trimming pared 5 bases from V and 3 bases from J, leaving 5 bases between. This CDR3 is built from 12 residues. For the CDR3, the DNA is TGTGCCAGCAGTGTCTTCTACAATGAGCAGTTCTTC. This sequence encodes CASSVFYNEQFF.

This chain links TRBV9 with TRBJ1-4; D call uncertain. Germline CDR1 and CDR2: SGDLS and YYNGEE. The CDR3 consists of 14 residues. Trimming left V 0 bases short and J 7 bases short, with 10 bases between. For the CDR3, the DNA is TGTGCCAGCAGCGTAGGGGTGTGGAGTGAAAAACTGTTTTTT. Amino acids: CASSVGVWSEKLFF.

The chain carries TRBV27 and TRBJ2-3; D is uncertain. The CDR3 consists of 15 residues. V was shortened by 0 bases and J by 3 bases, with 10 bases between the two germline ends. Germline V CDR1 and CDR2: MNHEY, SMNVEV (reference sequence). CDR3 protein: CASSLSWPRTDTQYF. CDR3 in DNA: TGTGCCAGCAGTTTATCTTGGCCGAGGACAGATACGCAGTATTTT.

The chain is built from TRBV27 and TRBJ2-2; TRBD2 aligns across 7 bases. Germline CDR1 is MNHEY and CDR2 is SMNVEV (reference sequence). This CDR3 is 17 amino acids long. V dropped 3 bases and J dropped 8; count of bases not matched to a gene: 15. The CDR3 bases are TGTGCCAGCAGTTTCTCGTCAATACTAGCGAGAAGAGGGGAGCTGTTTTTT. Residues: CASSFSSILARRGELFF.

The CDR3 DNA sequence: TGTGCCACCACCCAGCGGGAGGGGGCCGGGGAGCTGTTTTTT. This gives the protein CATTQREGAGELFF. The V gene is TRBV25-1, the J gene TRBJ2-2, with 10 bases aligning to TRBD2. V lost 10 bases, J lost 6 bases, and 8 bases stayed unmatched. There are 14 residues in the CDR3. The V gene's germline CDR1 is MGHDK and CDR2 SYGVNS.

The genes are TRBV19 and TRBJ1-1, with 7 bases aligning to TRBD1. Trimming removed 1 base from V and 4 bases from J; junction bases left unmatched: 6. Germline CDR1 LNHDA, CDR2 SQIVND (reference sequence). This CDR3 comprises 15 residues. CDR3 residues: CASSIGGTVSTEAFF. CDR3 sequence (DNA): TGTGCCAGTAGTATAGGCGGGACAGTATCCACTGAAGCTTTCTTT.

This clone has just a few counts. This rearrangement joins TRBV28 to TRBJ1-5; TRBD1 agrees at 7 bases. Trimming at V came to 6 bases and at J to 8 bases, leaving 7 bases not matched to a gene. Per the germline V gene, CDR1 is MDHEN and CDR2 is SYDVKM. This CDR3 is built from 13 residues. CDR3 residues: CASRWTGPEPQHF. For the CDR3, the DNA is TGTGCCAGCAGGTGGACAGGTCCGGAGCCCCAGCATTTT.

This chain uses TRBV12-3 or TRBV12-4 with TRBJ2-2, with a weak D call TRBD2 (6 bases). CDR3 length: 13 residues. V lost 6 bases to trimming and J lost 4 bases, with 9 bases between them. The CDR3 sequence is CASRGLSTGELFF. The DNA of the CDR3 is TGTGCCAGCAGGGGACTTTCCACCGGGGAGCTGTTTTTT.

This chain uses TRBV7-2 with TRBJ1-2; the match to TRBD1 covers 8 bases. The germline CDR1 and CDR2 sequences are SGHTA and FQGNSA. V lost 1 base and J lost 5; bases outside the gene matches: 12. The CDR3 runs to 17 residues. The CDR3 reads CASSLDRRTGPIYGYTF. The CDR3 DNA sequence: TGTGCCAGCAGCTTAGACAGGAGGACAGGGCCGATATATGGCTACACCTTC.

This clone was recorded a few times. This chain joins TRBV2 and TRBJ1-2; no definite D call. V was shortened by 5 bases and J by 4 bases, with 8 bases between the two germline ends. The CDR3 totals 12 residues. Germline V gene lookup returns CDR1 SNHLY and CDR2 FYNNEI. The chain's CDR3 is CASSSAAYGYTF. The CDR3 DNA sequence: TGTGCCAGCAGTTCAGCGGCCTATGGCTACACCTTC. Full variable domain (outside the CDR3, taken from reference TRBV2 and TRBJ1-2): EPEVTQTPSHQVTQMGQEVILRCVPISNHLYFYWYRQILGQKVEFLVSFYNNEISEKSEIFDDQFSVERPDGSNFTLKIRSTKLEDSAMYFCASSSAAYGYTFGSGTRLTVV.

The V gene is TRBV15, the J gene TRBJ1-1; TRBD1 matches at 8 bases. Germline values: CDR1 LNHNV, CDR2 YYDKDF (reference sequence). The CDR3 runs to 19 residues. Germline trimming cut 1 base from V and 0 bases from J; bases unmatched to any gene: 13. CDR3 in amino acids: CATSRGMGQAPRLNTEAFF. The CDR3 DNA sequence: TGTGCCACCAGCAGAGGAATGGGACAGGCCCCGAGATTGAACACTGAAGCTTTCTTT.

Concerning this clone: Other DNA sequences within the sample encode an identical CDR3. The chain combines TRBV12-3 or TRBV12-4 with TRBJ2-5; the D is unclear. V lost 3 bases, J lost 5 bases, and 4 bases lay in between. This CDR3 is built from 11 residues. This CDR3 is CASSLRETQYF. Here the CDR3 DNA reads TGTGCCAGCAGTTTGCGGGAGACCCAGTACTTC.

Worth noting for this clone: Because the CDR3's place on the DNA is in doubt, the DNA is left out and the CDR3 is given as listed by TCRdb. The chain is built from TRBV27 and TRBJ1-2; the table calls TRBD1, which could not be checked here. Germline V CDR1 and CDR2: MNHEY, SMNVEV (reference sequence). The CDR3 region is 15 residues in length, termini included. Here the CDR3 reads CASSSSTASTGGYTF.

This clone was observed once. V is TRBV28 and J is TRBJ2-5; TRBD2 matches 9 bases. V lost 11 bases, J lost 4 bases, and 8 bases stayed unmatched. The CDR3 totals 13 residues. Germline V lookup: CDR1 MDHEN, CDR2 SYDVKM. The CDR3 DNA sequence: TGTGCCGGGGGACGCGGGGGGGCAGAGACCCAGTACTTC. As protein: CAGGRGGAETQYF.

This clone has just one count. The chain uses TRBV28 and TRBJ2-7; 7 nucleotides agree with TRBD1. Looked up from germline, CDR1 is MDHEN and CDR2 is SYDVKM. The ends lost 6 bases at V and 6 bases at J; junction bases unmatched: 8. This CDR3 spans 13 amino acids. The CDR3 spells CASSPTGLPEQYF. The CDR3 nucleotides read TGTGCCAGCAGCCCGACAGGGCTCCCCGAGCAGTACTTC.

Notes on this clone: The same CDR3 can be traced to other DNA sequences in this sample. J is TRBJ2-3 and V is TRBV18; TRBD2 matches at 9 bases. Germline assignment: CDR1 KGHSH and CDR2 LQKENI. The V gene end was trimmed by 6 bases and the J gene end by 0 bases; junction bases not matched to a gene: 4. The CDR3 has 15 residues. CDR3 sequence reads: CASSPTSGSTDTQYF. CDR3 in DNA: TGTGCCAGCTCCCCGACTAGCGGAAGCACAGATACGCAGTATTTT.

This clone was detected once. The chain recombines TRBV27 with TRBJ2-7, with 7 bases identical to TRBD1. This CDR3 spans 15 amino acids. The germline V gene has CDR1 MNHEY and CDR2 SMNVEV (reference sequence). Unmatched junction bases numbered 7, after V lost 2 bases and J lost 3 bases. CDR3 loop: CASSLEGARIYEQYF. CDR3 bases: TGTGCCAGCAGTTTAGAGGGGGCGCGGATCTACGAGCAGTACTTC.

The rearrangement joins TRBV20-1 to TRBJ2-5, with D possibly matching TRBD2 (5 bases). The CDR3 sequence is 14 residues long. V was trimmed by 3 bases and J by 0 bases, leaving 11 bases between them. The germline gives CDR1 DFQATT, CDR2 SNEGSKA (reference sequence). CDR3 region: CSASSRLNQETQYF. In DNA form, the CDR3 reads TGCAGTGCTAGTTCCCGACTAAACCAAGAGACCCAGTACTTC.

This chain uses TRBV27 with TRBJ1-4, with 10 bases that match TRBD1. This CDR3 spans 15 amino acids. The germline gives CDR1 MNHEY, CDR2 SMNVEV (reference sequence). Losses at the gene ends were 5 bases for V and 7 bases for J; bases not matched to a gene: 7. The CDR3 DNA is TGTGCCAGCAGTCGACAGGGGGCGCCTATTGAAAAACTGTTTTTT. It is translated as CASSRQGAPIEKLFF. The whole variable domain, remainder taken from reference TRBV27 and TRBJ1-4, is EAQVTQNPRYLITVTGKKLTVTCSQNMNHEYMSWYRQDPGLGLRQIYYSMNVEVTDKGDVPEGYKVSRKEKRNFPLILESPSPNQTSLYFCASSRQGAPIEKLFFGSGTQLSVL.

The chain has TRBV4-1 and TRBJ1-5; D is undetermined. The CDR3 loop spans 17 amino acids. Trimming left V 3 bases short and J 0 bases short, with 15 bases between. The germline gives CDR1 MGHRA, CDR2 YSYEKL. CDR3 sequence reads: CASSQDRQGYSNQPQHF. The CDR3 bases are TGCGCCAGCAGCCAGGATAGACAAGGCTATAGCAATCAGCCCCAGCATTTT.

The chain joins TRBV5-1 to TRBJ1-1; TRBD1 matches at 7 bases. V lost 6 bases to trimming and J lost 1 base; unmatched junction nucleotides: 21. Germline CDR1 is SGHRS and CDR2 is YFSETQ. This CDR3 has 19 amino acids. In nucleotides, the CDR3 is TGCGCCAGCACTGAGTCCTCTTTTTTTGCCAGGGGGACGAACACTGAAGCTTTCTTT. This sequence encodes CASTESSFFARGTNTEAFF.

This clone was seen a few times. This chain uses TRBV28 with TRBJ1-3; 7 bases map to TRBD1. This CDR3 comprises 16 residues. The germline CDR1 and CDR2 sequences are MDHEN and SYDVKM. V shed 4 bases, J shed 0 bases, and the junction held 6 bases outside the gene matches. CDR3: CASSSAGGTSGNTIYF. CDR3 DNA: TGTGCCAGCAGTTCCGCAGGGGGGACCTCTGGAAACACCATATATTTT.

The rearrangement joins TRBV5-1 to TRBJ2-7; TRBD2 aligns across 8 bases. There are 12 residues in the CDR3. Trimming at V came to 2 bases and at J to 5 bases, leaving 0 bases not matched to a gene. CDR1 and CDR2 from the germline V gene are SGHRS and YFSETQ. For the CDR3, the DNA is TGCGCCAGCAGCTTAGCGGGAGACGAGCAGTACTTC. It translates to CASSLAGDEQYF.

The rearrangement links TRBV30 to TRBJ2-1; 7 bases line up with TRBD1. The CDR3 length is 15 residues. Looked up from germline, CDR1 is GTSNPN and CDR2 is SVGIG (reference sequence). The J segment lost 6 bases and the V segment lost 3 bases, leaving 11 bases of the junction unmatched. The chain's CDR3 is CAWSERGLLSNEQFF. The DNA of the CDR3 is TGTGCCTGGAGCGAAAGGGGGCTTTTAAGCAATGAGCAGTTCTTC.

The V and J genes are TRBV3-1 (or the pseudogene TRBV3-2) and TRBJ1-5, with D unclear. The length of the CDR3 is 16 residues. Germline CDR1 LGHDT, CDR2 YNNKEL (reference sequence). V lost 0 bases and J lost 0, with 9 bases in between. As DNA, the CDR3 is TGTGCCAGCAGCCAAGATTCGGGGTTTAGCAATCAGCCCCAGCATTTT. It specifies CASSQDSGFSNQPQHF.